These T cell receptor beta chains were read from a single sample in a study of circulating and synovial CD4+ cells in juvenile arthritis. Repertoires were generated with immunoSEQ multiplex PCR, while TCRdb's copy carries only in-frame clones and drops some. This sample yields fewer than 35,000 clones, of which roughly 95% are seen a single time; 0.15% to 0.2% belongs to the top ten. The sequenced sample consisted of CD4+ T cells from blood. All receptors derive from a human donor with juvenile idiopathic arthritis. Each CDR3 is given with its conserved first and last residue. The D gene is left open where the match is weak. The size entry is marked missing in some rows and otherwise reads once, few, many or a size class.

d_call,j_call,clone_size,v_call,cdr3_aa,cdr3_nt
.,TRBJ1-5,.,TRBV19,CASAGGAGSNQPQHF,TGTGCCAGTGCCGGGGGGGCGGGAAGCAATCAGCCCCAGCATTTT
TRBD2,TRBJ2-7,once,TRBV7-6,CASSSLGDTSGRPRKQYF,TGTGCCAGCAGCTCACTGGGGGATACTAGCGGGAGGCCTAGGAAGCAGTACTTC
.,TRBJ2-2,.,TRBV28,CATRRRGGTGELFF,TGTGCCACCCGGCGGAGGGGAGGAACCGGGGAGCTGTTTTTT
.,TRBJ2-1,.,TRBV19,CASSPWDNKDEQFF,TGTGCCAGTAGTCCGTGGGACAATAAGGATGAGCAGTTCTTC
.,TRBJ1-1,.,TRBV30,CAWSLGGETEAFF,TGTGCCTGGAGTTTAGGGGGGGAGACCGAAGCTTTCTTT
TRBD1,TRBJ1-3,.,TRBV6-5,CASSYGPGTGGTIYF,TGTGCCAGCAGTTACGGGCCAGGGACAGGAGGCACCATATATTTT
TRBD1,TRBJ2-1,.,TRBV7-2,CASSLDRDYNEQFF,TGTGCCAGCAGCTTGGACAGGGACTACAATGAGCAGTTCTTC
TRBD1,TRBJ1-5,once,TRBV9,CASTYPGQGTYSNQPQHF,TGTGCCAGCACCTACCCGGGACAGGGGACTTATAGCAATCAGCCCCAGCATTTT
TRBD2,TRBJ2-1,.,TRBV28,CASRGPASGRYEQFF,TGTGCCAGCAGAGGCCCGGCTAGCGGACGCTATGAGCAGTTCTTC
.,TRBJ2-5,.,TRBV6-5,CASSRPGPPGTQYF,TGTGCCAGCAGTCGCCCCGGCCCCCCGGGGACCCAGTACTTC
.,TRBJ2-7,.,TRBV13,CASSQGRRAGSYEQYF,TGTGCCAGCAGCCAGGGTAGGAGGGCAGGGTCCTACGAGCAGTACTTC
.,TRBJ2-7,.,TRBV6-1,CATGARAGEEQYF,TGTGCCACCGGCGCCAGGGCAGGGGAAGAGCAGTACTTC
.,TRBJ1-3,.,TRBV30,CAWLPGHGVHTIYF,TGTGCCTGGCTACCGGGACACGGGGTACACACCATATATTTT
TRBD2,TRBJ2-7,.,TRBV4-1,CASSQGTSAYEQYF,TGCGCCAGCAGCCAAGGGACTAGCGCCTACGAGCAGTACTTC
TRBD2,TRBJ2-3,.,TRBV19,CASSIRTSTDTQYF,TGTGCCAGTAGTATCCGGACTAGTACAGATACGCAGTATTTT
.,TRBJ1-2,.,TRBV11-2,CASSLAAGFGYTF,TGTGCCAGCAGCTTAGCCGCAGGGTTTGGCTACACCTTC
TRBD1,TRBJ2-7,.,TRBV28,CASSLISFWDSGSYEQYF,TGTGCCAGCAGTTTGATTTCATTTTGGGACAGTGGGTCCTACGAGCAGTACTTC